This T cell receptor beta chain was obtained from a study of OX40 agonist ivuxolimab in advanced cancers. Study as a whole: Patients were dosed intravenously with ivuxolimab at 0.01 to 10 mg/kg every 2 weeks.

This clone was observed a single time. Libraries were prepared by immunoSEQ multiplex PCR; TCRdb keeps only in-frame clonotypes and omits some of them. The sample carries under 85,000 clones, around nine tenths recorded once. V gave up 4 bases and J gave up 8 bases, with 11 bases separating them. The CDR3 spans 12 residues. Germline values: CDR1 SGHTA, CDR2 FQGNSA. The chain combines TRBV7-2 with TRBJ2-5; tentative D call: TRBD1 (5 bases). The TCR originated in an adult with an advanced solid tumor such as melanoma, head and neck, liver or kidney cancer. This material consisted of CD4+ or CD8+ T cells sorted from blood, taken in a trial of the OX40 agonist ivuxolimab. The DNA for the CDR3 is TGTGCCAGCAGCTCCCCCGGACAAACCCAGTACTTC. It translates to CASSSPGQTQYF.